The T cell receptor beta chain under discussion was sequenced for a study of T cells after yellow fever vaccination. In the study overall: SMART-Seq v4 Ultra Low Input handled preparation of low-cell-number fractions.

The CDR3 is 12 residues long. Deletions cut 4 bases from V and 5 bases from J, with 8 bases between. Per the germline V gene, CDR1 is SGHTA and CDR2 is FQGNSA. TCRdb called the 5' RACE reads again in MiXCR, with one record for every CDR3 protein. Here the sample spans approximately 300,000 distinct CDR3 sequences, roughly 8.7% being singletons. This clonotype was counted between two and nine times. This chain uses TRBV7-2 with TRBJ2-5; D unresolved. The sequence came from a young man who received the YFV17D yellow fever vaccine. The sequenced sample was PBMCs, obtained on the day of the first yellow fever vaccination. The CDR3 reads CASSSPLETQYF. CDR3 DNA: TGTGCCAGCAGCTCCCCCCTGGAGACCCAGTACTTC.